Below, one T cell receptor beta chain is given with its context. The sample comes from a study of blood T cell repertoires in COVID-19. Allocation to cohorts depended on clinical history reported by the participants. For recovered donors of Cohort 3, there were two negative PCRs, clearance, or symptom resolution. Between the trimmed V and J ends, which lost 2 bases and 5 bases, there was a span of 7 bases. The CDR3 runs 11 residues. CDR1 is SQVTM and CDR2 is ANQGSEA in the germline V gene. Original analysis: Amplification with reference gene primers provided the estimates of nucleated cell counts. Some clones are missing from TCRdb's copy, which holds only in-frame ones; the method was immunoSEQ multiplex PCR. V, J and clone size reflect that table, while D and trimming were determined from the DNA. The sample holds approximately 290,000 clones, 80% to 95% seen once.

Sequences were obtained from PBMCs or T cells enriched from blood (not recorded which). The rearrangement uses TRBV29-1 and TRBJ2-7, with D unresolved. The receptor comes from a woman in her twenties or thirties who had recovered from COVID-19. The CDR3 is CSVEFLDEQYF. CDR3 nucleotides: TGCAGCGTTGAATTCCTAGACGAGCAGTACTTC.